One sample yielded the 14 T cell receptor beta chains listed below, sequenced in a study of molecular identifiers for immune sequencing clone quantification. TCRdb redid the calling of the PCR reads with MiXCR, one entry per CDR3 protein. Here the sample spans under 600,000 distinct CDR3 sequences, around 23% being singletons. The sequenced sample was naive CD8+ T cells from blood, with Jurkat cell RNA spiked in. Subset denoted: FACS-sorted CD8+CD4-CCR7+CD45RA+ naive T cells. These receptor sequences come from a human donor in good health. Some libraries in this study had Jurkat cell RNA spiked in.

Turning to this clonotype: Relative to the germline gene, one junction end is altered; a read error may explain this. The chain links TRBV19 to TRBJ1-1; D is possibly TRBD1 (5 bases). The germline gives CDR1 LNHDA, CDR2 SQIVND (reference sequence). The CDR3 totals 11 residues. CDR3: CASSTGSEAFF. For the CDR3, the DNA is TGTGCCAGCAGTACAGGTTCCGAAGCTTTCTTT.

In this sample, this clonotype turned up many times. V usage is TRBV12-3 or TRBV12-4 and J usage is TRBJ2-3, with D possibly TRBD2 on 6 matching bases. Trimming took 6 bases from V and 6 from J, leaving 16 bases between them. The CDR3 contains 14 residues. CDR3 sequence: CASSSGPGVDTQYF. CDR3 DNA sequence: TGTGCCAGCAGCTCTGGACCGGGGGTGGATACGCAGTATTTT.

The chain is built from TRBV12-3 or TRBV12-4 and TRBJ1-1; D ambiguous. Trimming removed 6 bases at V and 5 bases at J, with 19 bases between. The CDR3 totals 15 residues. DNA of the CDR3: TGTGCCAGCAGGCTTGTTCGCACGGGTGGAACTGAAGCTTTCTTT. This gives the protein CASRLVRTGGTEAFF.

About this clonotype itself: Given the absence of the conserved phenylalanine or tryptophan at the CDR3 end, a read error is likely. The chain recombines TRBV6-5 with TRBJ2-2; D perhaps matches TRBD1 (5 bases). This CDR3 has 14 residues. The germline V gene encodes CDR1 MNHEY and CDR2 SVGAGI. The germline V and J ends were trimmed by 2 bases and 7 bases, with 11 bases remaining between them. CDR3 coding DNA: TGTGCCAGCAGTTACACGACAGTTTTCGGGGAGCTGTTTTAC. It encodes CASSYTTVFGELFY.

This clonotype was counted between two and nine times. The chain uses TRBV11-2 and TRBJ2-1; TRBD1 is a possible D gene (5 bases). Germline V gene sequence: CDR1 SGHAT, CDR2 FQNNGV. The CDR3 totals 14 residues. Trimming cost V 5 bases and J 3 bases, with 11 bases left between them. The CDR3 region has the DNA TGTGCCAGCAGCGTCGGACAAATCTACAATGAGCAGTTCTTC. Protein sequence: CASSVGQIYNEQFF.

Turning to this clonotype: A much larger clone differs from this one at a single base, so this may be a read error. The chain employs TRBV19 and TRBJ2-6; D tentatively reads TRBD1 or TRBD2 (5 bases each). CDR1 is LNHDA and CDR2 is SQIVND in the germline V gene (reference sequence). The CDR3 is made up of 15 amino acids. The CDR3 nucleotides are TGTGCCAGTAGTTTATTGGCTCACGGGGCCAACGTCCTGGCTTTC. It translates to CASSLLAHGANVLAF.

As for this clonotype: This likely comes from a read error, as the CDR3 has no conserved phenylalanine or tryptophan at its end. V and J are TRBV9 and TRBJ2-2; D remains ambiguous. The CDR3 is made up of 14 amino acids. Germline assignment: CDR1 SGDLS and CDR2 YYNGEE. Trimming removed 6 bases at V and 1 base at J, with 10 bases between. This chain's CDR3 is CASNQIGNTGELFS. The CDR3 nucleotides read TGTGCCAGCAACCAAATAGGGAACACCGGGGAGCTGTTTTCT.

This clonotype was seen a few times. This chain uses TRBV6-5 with TRBJ1-1; D gene unclear. The germline CDR1 and CDR2 sequences are MNHEY and SVGAGI. Trimming removed 1 base at V and 3 bases at J, with 15 bases between. This CDR3 is built from 16 residues. Written as DNA, the CDR3 is TGTGCCAGCAGTTACTTCGCTTCGAAAAGGGACACTGAAGCTTTCTTT. Its protein product is CASSYFASKRDTEAFF.

A few counts support this clonotype. This chain links TRBV4-3 with TRBJ1-1; TRBD1 agrees at 7 bases. CDR3 size: 18 residues. V gave up 3 bases and J gave up 7 bases; unmatched junction bases: 20. Germline V CDR1 and CDR2: LGHNA, YSLEER. CDR3 nucleotide sequence: TGCGCCAGCAGCCATCAATTAGGAGGGGGCGCAAGTTGGGATGAAGCTTTCTTT. Translating it yields CASSHQLGGGASWDEAFF.

This clonotype was observed a few times. This chain uses TRBV28 with TRBJ1-5; maybe TRBD1 (6 bases). V dropped 1 base and J dropped 0 bases, with 7 bases sitting between them. The germline V gene encodes CDR1 MDHEN and CDR2 SYDVKM. The CDR3 covers 15 residues. The CDR3 DNA sequence: TGTGCCAGCAGTTTATACAGGGTTAGCAATCAGCCCCAGCATTTT. This translates into CASSLYRVSNQPQHF.

This clonotype showed up many times. The V gene is TRBV7-6, the J gene TRBJ2-3; 9 bases agree with TRBD2. The CDR3 has 16 amino acids. From germline, CDR1 is SGHVS and CDR2 FNYEAQ. Trimming cost V 1 base and J 2 bases; bases outside gene matches: 4. The CDR3 loop reads CASSLDSGGTTDTQYF. DNA for the CDR3: TGTGCCAGCAGCTTAGATAGCGGGGGAACCACAGATACGCAGTATTTT.

This clonotype has more than one count but fewer than ten. The rearrangement links TRBV28 to TRBJ1-1; TRBD1 might be the D (6 bases). This CDR3 has 15 residues. From germline, CDR1 is MDHEN and CDR2 SYDVKM. Trimming left V 4 bases short and J 5 bases short, with 17 bases between. The CDR3 sequence: CASSYRGFGATEAFF. CDR3 bases: TGTGCCAGCAGTTATAGGGGGTTTGGTGCGACTGAAGCTTTCTTT.

This clonotype was seen a handful of times. This chain uses TRBV4-3 with TRBJ1-3, with D possibly being TRBD1 (6 bases). CDR1 is LGHNA, CDR2 YSLEER, per germline. The CDR3 covers 17 residues. Trimming shortened V by 0 bases and J by 0 bases, and 12 bases separated the two germline ends. The CDR3 nucleotides are TGCGCCAGCAGCCAAGATAGGGCGGACAGCTCTGGAAACACCATATATTTT. This codes for CASSQDRADSSGNTIYF.

This clonotype was seen ten or more times. The chain couples TRBV29-1 to TRBJ2-3; the match to TRBD2 covers 11 bases. CDR1 and CDR2 from the germline V gene are SQVTM and ANQGSEA. The CDR3 runs 14 residues. V lost 7 bases, J lost 3 bases, and 6 bases stayed unmatched. CDR3 bases: TGCAGCGACCCGGCTAGCGGGAGGACAGATACGCAGTATTTT. Amino acids: CSDPASGRTDTQYF.